Detailed here is one TCR beta chain. The CDR3 runs to 16 residues. The V end was cut by 2 bases, the J end by 4 bases, with 17 bases between. Germline V gene lookup returns CDR1 LNHNV and CDR2 YYDKDF (reference sequence). These data originate in a study of blood T cell repertoires in COVID-19. Here immunoSEQ multiplex PCR was the method, and the copy in TCRdb shows in-frame clones only, minus some. Of around 250,000 clones listed, approximately 81% are singletons. This TCR derives from a woman younger than 30 with acute or convalescent COVID-19. The V and J genes are TRBV15 and TRBJ1-1; weak D call: TRBD1 (5 bases). The sequencing input was peripheral blood. This CDR3 is CATSRKRQKWTTEAFF. DNA for the CDR3: TGTGCCACCAGCAGAAAACGACAGAAATGGACCACTGAAGCTTTCTTT.